The source of this T cell receptor beta chain is a study of blood T cell repertoires in COVID-19 (dated by TCRdb to 2020 to 2021). The study in broad terms: The collaborator samples originated in the United States, Italy and Spain and spanned the acute and convalescent phases of COVID-19. The prospective study material was composed of cDNA or gDNA derived from T cells, B-cell-depleted T cells, or PBMCs. Subjects who had been exposed to COVID-19, were actively infected with it, or had recovered from it provided the deeply sampled blood TCRbeta repertoires that made up the dataset. The repertoires were released in a freely available public database meant as a resource for research on the immune response to SARS-CoV-2. Samples were obtained from the ongoing ImmuneRACE study (first 160 participants) and from approximately 1,200 subjects provided by 6 global collaborators. The sample metadata nearly always contained a de-identified subject ID, COVID-19 status, age in years and sex. Where HLA class I and class II types were available, the types were taken from metadata supplied by the sample provider, not from assay-based typing. Study-wide findings and limitations: The quantity of clinical and demographic metadata differed by source and by participant and was supplied without curation.

TCRbeta CDR3 regions were amplified from genomic DNA by means of the immunoSEQ Assay, a bias-controlled multiplex PCR. The published analysis was carried out like this. The number of nucleated cells in each sample was estimated by amplification of reference gene primers within the assay. To quantify the absolute abundance of each unique TCRbeta CDR3 rearrangement, sequence reads were collapsed and filtered. For each sample, productive Simpson clonality was calculated as the square root of Simpson's diversity index across productive rearrangements. TCRdb obtained this table from immuneACCESS and retained in-frame rearrangements with V and J assigned. These tables miss some clones; where compared with another copy, unresolved V genes account for less than half of the shortfall, and the remainder is unexplained. That table supplies the V and J calls and clone size; D and trimming were determined from the DNA. A total of about 260,000 clones appear in this sample, roughly 90% of them only once. The top ten clonotypes cover approximately 11% of the sample.

Turning to this clone: Its antigen remains undetermined. Qualities for individual bases were not recorded, and no much larger clone is one base off.

At one collaborating source in Seattle, patients were enrolled during active infection and were followed longitudinally through the course of disease. Each collaborating institution followed its own protocols to collect whole blood in K2EDTA tubes. For TCRbeta analysis, collaborators shipped samples as frozen whole blood, isolated PBMCs, or DNA extracted from either of those sample types. V ends up 3 bases short and J 0 bases short, with an unmatched junction base count of 4. The CDR3 holds 15 amino acids from the cysteine to the phenylalanine. The kept DNA is CDR3 alone, 45 bases in frame from the first base. The germline V gene specifies MGHDK as CDR1 and SYGVNS as CDR2.

The V gene is TRBV25-1 and the J gene is TRBJ2-5; TRBD1 fits 7 bases in the junction. The sequenced material came from peripheral blood. The clonotype comes from a woman aged 25 to 39 with COVID-19, enrolled during active disease. The CDR3 in this case is CASSDPGQYQETQYF. In nucleotide form, the sequence is TGTGCCAGCAGTGACCCGGGACAGTACCAAGAGACCCAGTACTTC.